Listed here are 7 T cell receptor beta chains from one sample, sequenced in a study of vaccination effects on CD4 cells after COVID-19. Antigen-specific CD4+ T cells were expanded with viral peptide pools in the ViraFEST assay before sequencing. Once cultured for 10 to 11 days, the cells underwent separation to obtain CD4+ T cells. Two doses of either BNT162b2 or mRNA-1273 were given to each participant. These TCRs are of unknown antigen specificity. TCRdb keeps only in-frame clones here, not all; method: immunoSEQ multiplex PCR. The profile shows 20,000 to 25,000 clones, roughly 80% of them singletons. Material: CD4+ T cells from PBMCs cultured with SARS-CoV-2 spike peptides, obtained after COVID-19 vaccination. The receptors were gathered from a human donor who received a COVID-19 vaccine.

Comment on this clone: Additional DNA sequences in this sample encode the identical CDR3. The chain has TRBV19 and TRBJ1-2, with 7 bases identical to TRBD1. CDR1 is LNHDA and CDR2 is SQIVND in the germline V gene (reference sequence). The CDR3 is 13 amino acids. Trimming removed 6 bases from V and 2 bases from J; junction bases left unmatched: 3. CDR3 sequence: CASSKQGNYGYTF. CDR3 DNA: TGTGCCAGTAGCAAACAGGGGAACTATGGCTACACCTTC.

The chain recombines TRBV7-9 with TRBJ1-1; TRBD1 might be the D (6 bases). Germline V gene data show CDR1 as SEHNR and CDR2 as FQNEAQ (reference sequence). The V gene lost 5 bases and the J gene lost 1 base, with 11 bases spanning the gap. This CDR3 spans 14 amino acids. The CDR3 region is CASSRQASNTEAFF. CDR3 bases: TGTGCCAGCAGCCGACAGGCTTCGAACACTGAAGCTTTCTTT.

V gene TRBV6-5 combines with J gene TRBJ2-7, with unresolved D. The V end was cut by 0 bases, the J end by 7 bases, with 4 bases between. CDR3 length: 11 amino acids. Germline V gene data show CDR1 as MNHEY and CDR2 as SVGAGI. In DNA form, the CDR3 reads TGTGCCAGCAGTTACTCCGGGGAGCAGTACTTC. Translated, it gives CASSYSGEQYF.

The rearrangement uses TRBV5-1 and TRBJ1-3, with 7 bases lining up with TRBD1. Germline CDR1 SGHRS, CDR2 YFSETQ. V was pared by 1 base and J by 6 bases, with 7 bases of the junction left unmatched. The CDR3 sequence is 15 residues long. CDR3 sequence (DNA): TGCGCCAGCAGCTTGACGACAGGGACGTTAAACACCATATATTTT. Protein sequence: CASSLTTGTLNTIYF. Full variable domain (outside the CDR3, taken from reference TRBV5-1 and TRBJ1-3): KAGVTQTPRYLIKTRGQQVTLSCSPISGHRSVSWYQQTPGQGLQFLFEYFSETQRNKGNFPGRFSGRQFSNSRSEMNVSTLELGDSALYLCASSLTTGTLNTIYFGEGSWLTVV.

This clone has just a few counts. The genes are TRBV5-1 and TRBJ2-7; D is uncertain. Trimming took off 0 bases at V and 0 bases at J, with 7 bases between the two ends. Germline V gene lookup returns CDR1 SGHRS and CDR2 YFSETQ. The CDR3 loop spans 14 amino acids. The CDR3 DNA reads TGCGCCAGCAGCTTGGATCCAGGCTCCTACGAGCAGTACTTC. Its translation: CASSLDPGSYEQYF.

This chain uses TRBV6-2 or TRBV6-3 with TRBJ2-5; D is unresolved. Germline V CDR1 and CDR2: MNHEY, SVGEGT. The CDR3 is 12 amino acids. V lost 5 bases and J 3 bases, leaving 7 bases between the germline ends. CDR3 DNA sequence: TGTGCCAGCAGTCCAGCAGAAGAGACCCAGTACTTC. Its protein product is CASSPAEETQYF.

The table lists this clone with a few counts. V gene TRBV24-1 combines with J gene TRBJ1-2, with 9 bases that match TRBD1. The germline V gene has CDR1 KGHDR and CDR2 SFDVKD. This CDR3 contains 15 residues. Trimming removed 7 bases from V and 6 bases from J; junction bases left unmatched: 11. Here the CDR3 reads CATSQFGTGLDGYTF. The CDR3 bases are TGTGCCACCAGCCAGTTCGGGACAGGGCTCGATGGCTACACCTTC.